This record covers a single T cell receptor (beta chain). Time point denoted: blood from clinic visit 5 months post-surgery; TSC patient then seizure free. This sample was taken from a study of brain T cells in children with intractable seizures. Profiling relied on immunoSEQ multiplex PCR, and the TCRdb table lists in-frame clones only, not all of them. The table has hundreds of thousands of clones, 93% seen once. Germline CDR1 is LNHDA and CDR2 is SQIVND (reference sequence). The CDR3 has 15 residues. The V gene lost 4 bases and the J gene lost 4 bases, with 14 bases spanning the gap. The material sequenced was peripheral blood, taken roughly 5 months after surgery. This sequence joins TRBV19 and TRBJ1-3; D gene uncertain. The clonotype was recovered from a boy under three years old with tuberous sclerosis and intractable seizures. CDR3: CASSSTTPGGNTIYF. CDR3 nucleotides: TGTGCCAGTAGTAGCACGACACCGGGAGGAAACACCATATATTTT.